This TCR beta chain was found in a study of blood T cell repertoires in COVID-19 (dated by TCRdb to the early 2020s). For context, the study as a whole: Samples from collaborators originated in the United States, Italy and Spain and spanned both the acute and convalescent phases of COVID-19. The material from the prospective study consisted of cDNA or gDNA derived from T cells, B-cell-depleted T cells, or PBMCs. Where available, HLA class I and class II types were taken from metadata supplied by the sample provider and were not determined by assay-based typing. The dataset comprised deeply sampled blood TCRbeta repertoires from subjects exposed to, actively infected with, or recovered from COVID-19. The sample metadata nearly always contained a de-identified subject ID, COVID-19 status, age in years and sex. The samples were drawn from the first 160 participants of the ongoing ImmuneRACE study and from some 1,300 subjects provided by 6 global collaborators. The repertoires were released in a freely available public database meant as a resource for research on the immune response to SARS-CoV-2. General study outcomes and caveats: The amount of clinical and demographic metadata varied by source and participant and was provided uncurated.

Collaborating institutions collected whole blood in K2EDTA tubes following their own protocols. For TCRbeta analysis, collaborators shipped samples in one of three forms: frozen whole blood, isolated PBMCs, or DNA extracted from either of those sample types. The germline V gene encodes CDR1 LGHNA and CDR2 YNFKEQ. Measured from the cysteine to the phenylalanine, the CDR3 is 12 residues long. CDR3 DNA is the only sequence kept; it has 36 bases, read in frame from the first base. At the junction V is shortened by 1 base and J by 11 bases, with 11 bases in between. Notes on this clone: The antigen this receptor binds is unknown. No base qualities exist here, and no much larger clone lies one base off it.

TCRbeta CDR3 regions were amplified from genomic DNA using the immunoSEQ Assay, a bias-controlled multiplex PCR. For the original study's pipeline: The number of nucleated cells in each sample was estimated by amplification of reference gene primers within the assay. To quantify the absolute abundance of each unique TCRbeta CDR3 rearrangement, sequence reads were collapsed and filtered. For each sample, productive Simpson clonality was calculated by taking the square root of Simpson's diversity index across productive rearrangements. The immuneACCESS repertoire file appears here via TCRdb, limited to in-frame rearrangements. These files lack a portion of the clones; in checked studies, under half of the deficit traces to unresolved V genes, and the cause of the others is not known. Clone size and V and J calls were adopted from that table, with D and trimming inferred from the DNA. This sample gives some 64,000 clones in total; around nine tenths of them show up just once. The ten largest make up roughly 3.5% of the sample.

This clonotype was obtained from a man between 65 and 79 years old with acute or convalescent COVID-19. The V and J segments used are TRBV4-2 and TRBJ1-1; TRBD1 might be the D gene, on 5 matching bases. The material sequenced was peripheral blood. The DNA reads as follows: TGTGCCAGCAGCCAAGCCCCAGGGTACGCTTTCTTT. It is translated as CASSQAPGYAFF.